This T cell receptor (beta chain) was identified during a study of OX40 agonist ivuxolimab in advanced cancers. Looking at the study overall: Ivuxolimab was an agonistic, fully human IgG2 monoclonal antibody directed against OX40 (CD134), a costimulatory receptor. In the dose-escalation cohort, more than 75% of patients were male, and the mean age was approximately 60 years, with a range of roughly 20 to 80. Three dose-escalation patients achieved partial responses, one with hepatocellular carcinoma and two with cutaneous melanoma. The paper reports the monotherapy dose-escalation portion (N of about 54 patients) of the phase I ivuxolimab trial. Peripheral TCRbeta sequencing aimed to test whether ivuxolimab altered TCR sequence diversity and caused clonal T-cell expansion. Prior anti-PD-1, anti-PD-L1 or anti-CTLA-4 therapy was permitted, and 30% to 50% of dose-escalation patients had received checkpoint inhibitors. Intravenous ivuxolimab was administered to patients every 2 weeks at six dose levels: 0.01, 0.1, 0.3, 1.5, 3 and 10 mg/kg. Of the roughly 52 dose-escalation patients, hepatocellular carcinoma was present in 19, melanoma in around 15, renal cell carcinoma in 9 and head and neck cancer in 9. General findings and caveats noted by the study authors: Partial responders in the 0.1-3.0 mg/kg groups had among the lowest normalized peripheral clonal expansion, especially among CD8+ T cells. Low levels of normalized T-cell clonal expansion were also shown by some nonresponding patients. The antigen specificity of the clonally expanded peripheral T cells was not determined. At doses of 0.1 to 3.0 mg/kg, clonal expansion of both CD4+ and CD8+ blood T cells was observed from baseline to week 6. On average, CD8+ T cells showed more expanded clones than CD4+ T cells after ivuxolimab.

For sequencing of the TCRbeta CDR3 region, genomic DNA was extracted from the sorted cells. TCRbeta CDR3 regions were sequenced using the immunoSEQ Assay. TCRdb's version of the immuneACCESS table is confined to in-frame rearrangements and falls short of the full clone set. An unresolved V gene accounts for under half of the shortfall where checked; the remainder is of unknown origin. For this sample the table gives fewer than 100,000 clones, of which 89% were detected only once. The top ten clonotypes cover 10% of the sample. Comment on this clone: The antigen it binds to is not known. The sample holds no much larger clone one base away, and base qualities are not on file.

CDR3 length: 13 amino acids, cysteine to phenylalanine. Only the CDR3 DNA stays, 39 bases, in frame from base 1. The germline V gene specifies MRHNA as CDR1 and SNTAGT as CDR2. V gives up 6 bases and J gives up 4 bases, and the segment between their germline ends measures 12 bases. The trial excluded patients who had a history of autoimmune disease or who were on systemic immunosuppression. In every dose cohort, peripheral blood was drawn for TCR sequencing at baseline, cycle 4 day 1, and cycle 7 day 1. The samples were taken from a phase I, first-in-human, multicenter, open-label dose-escalation trial of ivuxolimab. Adults with locally advanced or metastatic head and neck squamous cell, hepatocellular, melanoma or renal cell carcinoma were enrolled in the trial. Before TCR sequencing, CD4+ T cells and CD8+ T cells from peripheral blood were sorted into separate populations.

This clonotype was sampled from an adult with an advanced solid tumor such as melanoma, head and neck, liver or kidney cancer. The sample in question was CD4+ or CD8+ T cells sorted from blood, obtained in a trial of the OX40 agonist ivuxolimab. The sequence links TRBV6-4 to TRBJ1-1; confidence is insufficient to name the D gene. The bases read TGTGCCAGCAGCCGAGAGGAGGGCACTGAAGCTTTCTTT. The resulting protein is CASSREEGTEAFF.